What follows are 2 T cell receptor beta chains derived from one specimen sequenced in a study of blood T cell repertoires in COVID-19. Produced via immunoSEQ multiplex PCR; TCRdb's table is partial and in-frame only. The sample yields 210,000 or so clones, 84% seen once. Input material: peripheral blood. The receptors were gathered from a woman aged 45-65 years with active or convalescent COVID-19.

This chain connects TRBV5-1 to TRBJ1-1, with D maybe TRBD1 (6 bases). Germline-derived CDR1 and CDR2 are SGHRS and YFSETQ. CDR3 length: 14 residues. The V gene lost 2 bases and the J gene lost 1 base, with 9 bases spanning the gap. This CDR3 is CASSFPGANTEAFF. The CDR3 nucleotides read TGCGCCAGCAGCTTCCCAGGGGCGAACACTGAAGCTTTCTTT.

The rearrangement uses TRBV11-2 and TRBJ2-2; D is unresolved. Trimming shortened V by 5 bases and J by 9 bases, and 10 bases separated the two germline ends. The CDR3 has 12 amino acids. Per germline, CDR1 SGHAT and CDR2 FQNNGV. The CDR3 sequence is CASSPRSRELFF. CDR3 nucleotides: TGTGCCAGCAGCCCGAGATCCCGGGAGCTGTTTTTT. Full variable domain (remainder filled in from reference TRBV11-2 and TRBJ2-2): EAGVAQSPRYKIIEKRQSVAFWCNPISGHATLYWYQQILGQGPKLLIQFQNNGVVDDSQLPKDRFSAERLKGVDSTLKIQPAKLEDSAVYLCASSPRSRELFFGEGSRLTVL.